Listed below are T cell receptor beta chains from one sample, sequenced in a study of CD8 T cells in ankylosing spondylitis. One entry per CDR3 protein, called by TCRdb with MiXCR from the 5' RACE reads. The data hold some 700,000 distinct CDR3 sequences, with about 20% observed a single time. The specimen was blood, either unsorted or a sorted T cell fraction (not recorded which). Receptor source: a male donor with ankylosing spondylitis. Both conserved end residues are part of each CDR3. D genes are given only for firm matches. Rows give clone size only sometimes, using once, few, many, or a class for an expanded clone.

size | J | V | D | DNA | CDR3
few | TRBJ2-7 | TRBV6-1 | TRBD1 | TGTGCCAGCAGTGAAATGTGGGACAGCTCCTACGAGCAGTACTTC | CASSEMWDSSYEQYF
NA | TRBJ2-3 | TRBV24-1 | NA | TGTGCCACCAGTGATCTAAGACAGCCAGATACGCAGTATTTT | CATSDLRQPDTQYF
few | TRBJ1-1 | TRBV7-9 | NA | TGTGCCAGCAAGTTGGGAATTGGGAACACTGAAGCTTTCTTT | CASKLGIGNTEAFF
few | TRBJ2-5 | TRBV12-3/TRBV12-4 | TRBD2 | TGTGCCAGCAGCGGGACTAGCGGGAGGTTTTCGGTGACCCAGTACTTC | CASSGTSGRFSVTQYF
NA | TRBJ2-5 | TRBV4-1 | NA | TGCGCCAGCAGCCAAGAAAAGCTTACGGATAAAGAGACCCAGTACTTC | CASSQEKLTDKETQYF
NA | TRBJ2-7 | TRBV12-3/TRBV12-4 | NA | TGTGCCAGCAGCTTCTGGCCCGGATCTGGCCTAGAATGGGGGGTTCCCTACGAGCAGTACTTC | CASSFWPGSGLEWGVPYEQYF
NA | TRBJ1-5 | TRBV15 | NA | TGTGCCACCAGCTTACAGGGCCGGGATCAGCCCCAGCATTTT | CATSLQGRDQPQHF
few | TRBJ2-7 | TRBV7-8 | NA | TGTGCCAGCAGCTTAGAGCTAGGCCACGAGCAGTACTTC | CASSLELGHEQYF
NA | TRBJ2-7 | TRBV11-2 | NA | TGTGCCAGCAGCTTATTGGCGGCCGGGTACGAGCAGTACTTC | CASSLLAAGYEQYF
NA | TRBJ1-5 | TRBV7-9 | NA | TGTGCCAGCAGCTTAGGGTGGGTCCGGGATGAGCCCCAGCATTTT | CASSLGWVRDEPQHF
few | TRBJ2-1 | TRBV6-1 | NA | TGTGCCAGCAGTGGGGGGTGGGGCTCCTACAATGAGCAGTTCTTC | CASSGGWGSYNEQFF